This T cell receptor (beta chain) was sequenced in a study of blood T cell repertoires in COVID-19. Overall study: Some COVID-19 samples were acute and others convalescent; all came from the United States, Italy and Spain. T cells, B-cell-depleted T cells, or PBMCs provided the cDNA or gDNA that served as material.

Original data processing: Estimation of nucleated cell counts was performed using reference gene primer amplification. Libraries were prepared by immunoSEQ multiplex PCR; TCRdb keeps only in-frame clonotypes and omits some of them. Clone size and the V and J calls come from that table; the DNA yielded D and trimming. This sample has 150,000 to 200,000 clones; 88% occur once, and the top ten carry approximately 4.5%. Trimming cost V 0 bases and J 2 bases; bases outside gene matches: 3. The CDR3 is 15 amino acids. The germline V gene has CDR1 SGHRS and CDR2 YFSETQ. The TCR sequence derives from a human donor in a cohort sampled during active COVID-19. Input material: peripheral blood. This chain links TRBV5-1 with TRBJ2-3; 7 bases fit TRBD2. In DNA form, the CDR3 reads TGCGCCAGCAGCTTGGGGACTAGGAACACAGATACGCAGTATTTT. It codes for CASSLGTRNTDTQYF. The full variable domain, its missing parts supplied by reference TRBV5-1 and TRBJ2-3, is KAGVTQTPRYLIKTRGQQVTLSCSPISGHRSVSWYQQTPGQGLQFLFEYFSETQRNKGNFPGRFSGRQFSNSRSEMNVSTLELGDSALYLCASSLGTRNTDTQYFGPGTRLTVL.